The 25 T cell receptor beta chains reported below all come from one sample, sequenced in a study of cytomegalovirus exposure and HLA in healthy donors. Amplification used 60 Vbeta primers and 13 Jbeta primers. Clones were read by immunoSEQ multiplex PCR, and TCRdb kept only the in-frame ones, dropping some. The top ten clones hold around 2.9% of a sample with under 140,000 clones, approximately 80% of them seen once. The sample comprised PBMCs. The receptors were sampled from a woman aged 55-70 years in good health and CMV-seropositive.

The sample holds a few counts of this clone. The chain couples TRBV28 to TRBJ2-7, with TRBD1 as a possible D gene (5 bases). Germline CDR1 is MDHEN and CDR2 is SYDVKM. V was clipped by 6 bases and J by 6 bases, with 21 bases between them. The CDR3 consists of 15 residues. The DNA of the CDR3 is TGTGCCAGCAGCTATAGAACGGGTCAGGGTTTCGAGCAGTACTTC. Amino acids: CASSYRTGQGFEQYF.

The chain uses TRBV4-1 and TRBJ2-7; D is ambiguous. Trimming cost V 0 bases and J 2 bases, with 8 bases left between them. CDR1 is MGHRA, CDR2 YSYEKL, per germline. This CDR3 is built from 14 residues. The CDR3 spells CASSQDLIPYEQYF. The CDR3 DNA sequence: TGCGCCAGCAGCCAAGATCTAATTCCCTACGAGCAGTACTTC.

In this sample, this clone turned up once. The V call is TRBV6-1, the J call TRBJ2-3; 8 bases fit TRBD1. Losses at the gene ends were 4 bases for V and 1 base for J; bases not matched to a gene: 10. From germline, CDR1 is MNHNS and CDR2 SASEGT. There are 17 residues in the CDR3. CDR3 region: CASSATQGAGGTDTQYF. The CDR3 DNA reads TGTGCCAGCAGTGCTACGCAGGGGGCAGGGGGCACAGATACGCAGTATTTT.

V is TRBV5-6 and J is TRBJ2-5; tentative D call: TRBD1 (5 bases). Germline values: CDR1 SGHDT, CDR2 YYEEEE. V dropped 0 bases and J dropped 5 bases, with 11 bases sitting between them. The CDR3 extends over 14 amino acids. CDR3 nucleotides: TGTGCCAGCAGCTTGGTGGCAGGGTCCGAGACCCAGTACTTC. Amino acid sequence: CASSLVAGSETQYF.

The chain carries TRBV28 and TRBJ2-7, with a tentative D call TRBD2 (5 bases). The CDR3 length is 13 residues. Germline values: CDR1 MDHEN, CDR2 SYDVKM. Trimming pared 1 base from V and 7 bases from J, leaving 11 bases between. CDR3 residues: CASSLYKTGEQYF. CDR3 DNA sequence: TGTGCCAGCAGTTTATATAAAACGGGAGAGCAGTACTTC.

The rearrangement uses TRBV11-2 and TRBJ2-7; 11 nucleotides align to TRBD2. Trimming removed 1 base from V and 5 bases from J; junction bases left unmatched: 10. Per the germline V gene, CDR1 is SGHAT and CDR2 is FQNNGV. This CDR3 comprises 17 residues. The CDR3 loop is CASSLGVTSGRLDEQYF. DNA for the CDR3: TGTGCCAGCAGCTTAGGGGTTACTAGCGGGAGACTCGACGAGCAGTACTTC.

This chain uses TRBV7-2 with TRBJ1-1; 9 nucleotides align to TRBD1. The CDR3 consists of 15 residues. Unmatched junction bases numbered 3, after V lost 1 base and J lost 3 bases. Germline V CDR1 and CDR2: SGHTA, FQGNSA. Written as DNA, the CDR3 is TGTGCCAGCAGCTTAGTGGGACAGGGATACACTGAAGCTTTCTTT. Its translation: CASSLVGQGYTEAFF.

This chain uses TRBV7-4 with TRBJ2-7; 8 nucleotides agree with TRBD1. Germline V gene sequence: CDR1 SGHVT, CDR2 SQSDAQ. The CDR3 has 15 residues. V shed 3 bases, J shed 0 bases, and the junction held 4 bases outside the gene matches. CDR3 DNA: TGTGCCAGCAGCTTGGACAGGGTCCCCTCCTACGAGCAGTACTTC. It encodes CASSLDRVPSYEQYF.

The rearrangement uses TRBV7-3 and TRBJ1-1, with D maybe TRBD1 (6 bases). The CDR3 is 13 residues long. Between the trimmed V and J ends, which lost 5 bases and 4 bases, there was a span of 11 bases. Per the germline V gene, CDR1 is SGHTA and CDR2 is FQGTGA. This chain's CDR3 is CASSTGQLTEAFF. The CDR3 region has the DNA TGTGCCAGCAGCACCGGACAGCTCACTGAAGCTTTCTTT.

The chain has TRBV27 and TRBJ2-7; D not resolved. The germline V gene has CDR1 MNHEY and CDR2 SMNVEV (reference sequence). This CDR3 contains 13 residues. V was pared by 3 bases and J by 5 bases, with 11 bases between. CDR3 nucleotides: TGTGCCAGCAGTTTCCGAGGAGTTGACGAGCAGTACTTC. It codes for CASSFRGVDEQYF.

V is TRBV7-2 and J is TRBJ1-1; 8 bases fit TRBD1. Trimming took 2 bases from V and 5 from J; bases not matched to a gene: 7. The CDR3 is 15 residues long. Germline V lookup: CDR1 SGHTA, CDR2 FQGNSA. The CDR3 DNA reads as TGTGCCAGCAGCTTATCTCCCCAGGGGGCGACTGAAGCTTTCTTT. As protein: CASSLSPQGATEAFF.

The chain employs TRBV6-5 and TRBJ2-2; D uncertain. Deletions cut 8 bases from V and 4 bases from J, with 14 bases between. Germline V lookup: CDR1 MNHEY, CDR2 SVGAGI. This CDR3 spans 14 amino acids. CDR3 sequence reads: CASAIGGATGELFF. Here the CDR3 DNA reads TGTGCCAGCGCTATCGGCGGCGCCACCGGGGAGCTGTTTTTT.

The CDR3 protein is CASSQSTGAKLFF. In nucleotides, the CDR3 is TGTGCCAGCAGCCAATCAACAGGGGCAAAACTGTTTTTT. J is TRBJ1-4 and V is TRBV2, with 7 bases aligning to TRBD1. V dropped 6 bases and J dropped 10; count of bases not matched to a gene: 8. Germline CDR1 is SNHLY and CDR2 is FYNNEI. This CDR3 is built from 13 residues.

This chain links TRBV11-3 with TRBJ2-1; TRBD1 matches at 7 bases. CDR1 and CDR2 (germline): SGHNT, YENEEA. V gave up 3 bases and J gave up 6 bases; unmatched junction bases: 8. The length of the CDR3 is 15 residues. Here the CDR3 DNA reads TGTGCCAGCAGCTTCGGTGGGGCAGGGGGCAATGAGCAGTTCTTC. Amino acid sequence: CASSFGGAGGNEQFF.

V gene TRBV11-2 combines with J gene TRBJ2-1; D might be TRBD2 (6 bases). The V end lost 3 bases, the J end lost 9 bases, and 27 bases lay between the germline ends. Germline-derived CDR1 and CDR2 are SGHAT and FQNNGV. The CDR3 spans 18 residues. This CDR3 is CASSLLSSSGTDRSEQFF. The CDR3 bases are TGTGCCAGCAGCTTGTTGTCTTCGTCCGGGACTGATCGTAGTGAGCAGTTCTTC. The variable domain in full, completed from reference TRBV11-2 and TRBJ2-1, reads EAGVAQSPRYKIIEKRQSVAFWCNPISGHATLYWYQQILGQGPKLLIQFQNNGVVDDSQLPKDRFSAERLKGVDSTLKIQPAKLEDSAVYLCASSLLSSSGTDRSEQFFGPGTRLTVL.

This clone was observed a handful of times. The chain combines TRBV2 with TRBJ1-5; no reliable D call. Germline CDR1 SNHLY, CDR2 FYNNEI. V gave up 2 bases and J gave up 5 bases, with 7 bases separating them. This CDR3 is 13 amino acids long. CDR3 region: CASSERHHQPQHF. In nucleotides, the CDR3 is TGTGCCAGCAGTGAAAGACACCATCAGCCCCAGCATTTT.

This clone showed up just once. V is TRBV5-1 and J is TRBJ1-1; D gene uncertain. Between the trimmed V and J ends, which lost 4 bases and 0 bases, there was a span of 10 bases. CDR3 length equals 14 residues. Germline CDR1 and CDR2: SGHRS and YFSETQ. The CDR3 loop reads CASSPQTVNTEAFF. The CDR3 nucleotides read TGCGCCAGCAGCCCCCAAACAGTGAACACTGAAGCTTTCTTT.

The table lists this clone with a few counts. The chain is built from TRBV7-9 and TRBJ2-6; a possible D gene is TRBD2 (5 bases). The CDR3 is 16 amino acids. Germline V CDR1 and CDR2: SEHNR, FQNEAQ (reference sequence). V was pared by 5 bases and J by 2 bases, with 13 bases between. The CDR3: CASSRPGRAGANVLTF. For the CDR3, the DNA is TGTGCCAGCAGCCGCCCGGGAAGGGCTGGGGCCAACGTCCTGACTTTC.

This clone was seen a single time. The chain uses TRBV19 and TRBJ1-5; 9 positions agree with TRBD1. This CDR3 comprises 14 residues. V trimming: 7 bases; J trimming: 5 bases; junction bases outside the gene matches: 6. Germline-derived CDR1 and CDR2 are LNHDA and SQIVND (reference sequence). The CDR3 loop reads CASTRTGVYQPQHF. The CDR3 bases are TGTGCCAGTACTCGGACAGGGGTGTATCAGCCCCAGCATTTT.

J is TRBJ1-6 and V is TRBV7-6; D is unresolved. The germline V and J ends were trimmed by 1 base and 7 bases, with 5 bases remaining between them. The CDR3 spans 13 residues. From germline, CDR1 is SGHVS and CDR2 FNYEAQ. CDR3 bases: TGTGCCAGCAGCTTAGTCGTGAATTCACCCCTCCACTTT. Translation gives CASSLVVNSPLHF.

The chain employs TRBV2 and TRBJ2-5; 7 bases map to TRBD2. The end of the DNA aligns better with TRBJ2-7, so the J call may be wrong. The CDR3 is 13 residues long. Per the germline V gene, CDR1 is SNHLY and CDR2 is FYNNEI. CDR3 amino acids: CASSGDYSYEQYF. The CDR3 DNA follows: TGTGCCAGCAGTGGGGACTACTCCTACGAGCAGTACTTC.

The chain has TRBV6-5 and TRBJ1-1; the D is unclear. Germline CDR1 MNHEY, CDR2 SVGAGI. The CDR3 has 12 amino acids. The V gene lost 8 bases and the J gene lost 4 bases, with 11 bases spanning the gap. DNA of the CDR3: TGTGCCAGCCGAGGGTTGAGCACTGAAGCTTTCTTT. Protein sequence: CASRGLSTEAFF.

The gene calls are TRBV9 and TRBJ2-1, with 15 bases aligning to TRBD2. V shed 3 bases and J 4 bases; nucleotides not matched to a gene: 11. Per germline, CDR1 SGDLS and CDR2 YYNGEE. The CDR3 has 19 residues. DNA for the CDR3: TGTGCCAGCAGCGGGGGACTAGCGGGAGGTACTAACACATACAATGAGCAGTTCTTC. Its translation is CASSGGLAGGTNTYNEQFF. Variable domain in full (rest from reference TRBV9 and TRBJ2-1): DSGVTQTPKHLITATGQRVTLRCSPRSGDLSVYWYQQSLDQGLQFLIQYYNGEERAKGNILERFSAQQFPDLHSELNLSSLELGDSALYFCASSGGLAGGTNTYNEQFFGPGTRLTVL.

The chain joins TRBV27 to TRBJ1-2; 7 nucleotides agree with TRBD1. V shed 6 bases, J shed 3 bases, and the junction held 7 bases outside the gene matches. The CDR3 is made up of 14 amino acids. CDR1 and CDR2 (germline): MNHEY, SMNVEV (reference sequence). CDR3 region: CASSPQGLDYGYTF. Written as DNA, the CDR3 is TGTGCCAGCAGCCCACAGGGGTTGGACTATGGCTACACCTTC.

The chain has TRBV28 and TRBJ1-2; D gene unclear. The CDR3 totals 13 residues. Germline V gene data show CDR1 as MDHEN and CDR2 as SYDVKM. Trimming left V 7 bases short and J 5 bases short, with 14 bases between. The CDR3 protein is CASTNHLTYGYTF. DNA of the CDR3: TGTGCCAGCACTAACCACCTGACTTATGGCTACACCTTC.